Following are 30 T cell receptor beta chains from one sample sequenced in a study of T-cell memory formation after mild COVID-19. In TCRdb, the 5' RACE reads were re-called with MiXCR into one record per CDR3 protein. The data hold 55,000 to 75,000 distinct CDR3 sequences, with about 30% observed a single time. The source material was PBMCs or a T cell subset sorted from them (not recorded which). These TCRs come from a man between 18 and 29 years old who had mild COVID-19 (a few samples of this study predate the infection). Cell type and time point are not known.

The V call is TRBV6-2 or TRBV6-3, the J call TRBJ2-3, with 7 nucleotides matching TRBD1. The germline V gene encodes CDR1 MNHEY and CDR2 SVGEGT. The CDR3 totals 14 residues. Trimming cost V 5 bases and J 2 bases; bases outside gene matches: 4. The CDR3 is CASSGGQLTDTQYF. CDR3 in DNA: TGTGCCAGCAGTGGGGGACAGCTCACAGATACGCAGTATTTT.

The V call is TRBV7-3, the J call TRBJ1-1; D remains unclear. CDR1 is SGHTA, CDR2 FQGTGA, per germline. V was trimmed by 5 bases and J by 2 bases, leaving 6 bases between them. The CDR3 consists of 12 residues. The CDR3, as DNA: TGTGCCAGCAGCGCCGGTAACACTGAAGCTTTCTTT. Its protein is CASSAGNTEAFF.

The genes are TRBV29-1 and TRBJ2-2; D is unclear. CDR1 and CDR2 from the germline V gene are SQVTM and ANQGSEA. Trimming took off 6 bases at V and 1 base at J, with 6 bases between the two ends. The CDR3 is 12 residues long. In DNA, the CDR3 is TGCAGCGTCAATGAGAACACCGGGGAGCTGTTTTTT. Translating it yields CSVNENTGELFF.

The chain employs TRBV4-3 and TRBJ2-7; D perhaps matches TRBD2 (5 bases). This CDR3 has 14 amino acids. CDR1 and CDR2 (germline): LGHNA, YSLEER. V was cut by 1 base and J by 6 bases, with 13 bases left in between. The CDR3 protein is CASSQGTGGREQYF. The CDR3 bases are TGCGCCAGCAGCCAAGGGACGGGCGGGCGCGAGCAGTACTTC.

The CDR3 here is CASSGSLYEQYV. Here the CDR3 DNA reads TGTGCCAGCAGTGGAAGTTTGTACGAGCAGTACGTC. This chain joins TRBV2 and TRBJ2-7; D unresolved. Trimming removed 4 bases at V and 4 bases at J, with 8 bases between. This CDR3 region has 12 residues. Germline CDR1 and CDR2: SNHLY and FYNNEI.

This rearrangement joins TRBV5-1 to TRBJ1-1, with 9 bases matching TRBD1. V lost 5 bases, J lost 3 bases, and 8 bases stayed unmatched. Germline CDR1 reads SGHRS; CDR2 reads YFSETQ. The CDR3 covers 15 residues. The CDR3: CASRPGQGRHTEAFF. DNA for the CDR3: TGCGCCAGCAGACCTGGACAGGGGCGGCACACTGAAGCTTTCTTT.

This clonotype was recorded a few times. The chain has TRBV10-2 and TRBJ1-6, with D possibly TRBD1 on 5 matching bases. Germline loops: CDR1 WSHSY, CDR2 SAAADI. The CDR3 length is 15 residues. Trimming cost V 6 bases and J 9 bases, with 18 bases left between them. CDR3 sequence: CASRAFRDGLSPLHF. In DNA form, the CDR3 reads TGCGCCAGCAGGGCTTTCCGGGACGGACTTTCACCCCTCCACTTT.

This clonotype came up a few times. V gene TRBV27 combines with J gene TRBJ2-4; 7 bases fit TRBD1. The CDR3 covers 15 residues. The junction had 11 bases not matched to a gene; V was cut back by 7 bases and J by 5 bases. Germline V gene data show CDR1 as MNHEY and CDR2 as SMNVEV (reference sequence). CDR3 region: CASISRGQGQNIQYF. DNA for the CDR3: TGTGCCAGCATATCGAGGGGGCAGGGCCAAAACATTCAGTACTTC.

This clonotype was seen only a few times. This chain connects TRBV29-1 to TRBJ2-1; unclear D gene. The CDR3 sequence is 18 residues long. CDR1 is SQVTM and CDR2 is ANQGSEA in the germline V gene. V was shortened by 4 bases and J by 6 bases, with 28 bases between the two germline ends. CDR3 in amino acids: CSVAARPPVARSVNEQFF. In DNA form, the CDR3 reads TGCAGCGTTGCTGCCCGCCCCCCCGTTGCCCGGTCGGTCAATGAGCAGTTCTTC.

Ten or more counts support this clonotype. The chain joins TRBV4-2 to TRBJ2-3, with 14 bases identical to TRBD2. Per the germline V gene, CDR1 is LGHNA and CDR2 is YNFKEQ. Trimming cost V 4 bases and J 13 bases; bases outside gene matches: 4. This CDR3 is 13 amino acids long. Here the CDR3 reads CASSLGLAGEEYF. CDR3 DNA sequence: TGTGCCAGCAGCCTGGGACTAGCGGGGGAGGAGTATTTT.

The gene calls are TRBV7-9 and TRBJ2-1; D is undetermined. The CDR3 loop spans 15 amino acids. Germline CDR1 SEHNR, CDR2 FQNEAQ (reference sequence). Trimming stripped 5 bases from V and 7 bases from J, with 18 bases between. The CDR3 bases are TGTGCCAGCAGCGCAGATTCCCGCCCAACGAATGAGCAGTTCTTC. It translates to CASSADSRPTNEQFF.

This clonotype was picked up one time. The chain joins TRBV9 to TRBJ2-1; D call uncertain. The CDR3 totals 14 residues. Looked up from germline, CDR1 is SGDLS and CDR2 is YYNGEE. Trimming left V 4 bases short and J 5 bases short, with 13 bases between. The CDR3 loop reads CASSPSAPHNEQFF. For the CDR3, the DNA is TGTGCCAGCAGCCCCTCGGCCCCACACAATGAGCAGTTCTTC.

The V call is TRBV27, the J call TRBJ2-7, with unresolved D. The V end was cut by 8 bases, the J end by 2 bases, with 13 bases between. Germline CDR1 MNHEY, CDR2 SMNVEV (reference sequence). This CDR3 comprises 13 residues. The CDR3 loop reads CASGRVGAYEQYF. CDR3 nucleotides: TGTGCCAGCGGCAGAGTTGGGGCCTACGAGCAGTACTTC.

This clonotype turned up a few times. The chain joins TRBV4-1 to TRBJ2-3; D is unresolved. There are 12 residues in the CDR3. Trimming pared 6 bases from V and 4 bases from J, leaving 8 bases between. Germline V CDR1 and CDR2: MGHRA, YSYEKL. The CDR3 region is CASSPRADTQYF. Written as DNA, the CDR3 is TGCGCCAGCAGTCCGAGAGCAGATACGCAGTATTTT.

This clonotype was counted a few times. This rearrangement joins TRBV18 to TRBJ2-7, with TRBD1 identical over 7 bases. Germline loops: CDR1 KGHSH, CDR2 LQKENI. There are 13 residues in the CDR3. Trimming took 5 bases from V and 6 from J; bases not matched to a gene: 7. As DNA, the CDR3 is TGTGCCAGCTCATCAACAGGGGTTAGCGAGCAGTACTTC. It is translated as CASSSTGVSEQYF. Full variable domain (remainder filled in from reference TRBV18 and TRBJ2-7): NAGVMQNPRHLVRRRGQEARLRCSPMKGHSHVYWYRQLPEEGLKFMVYLQKENIIDESGMPKERFSAEFPKEGPSILRIQQVVRGDSAAYFCASSSTGVSEQYFGPGTRLTVT.

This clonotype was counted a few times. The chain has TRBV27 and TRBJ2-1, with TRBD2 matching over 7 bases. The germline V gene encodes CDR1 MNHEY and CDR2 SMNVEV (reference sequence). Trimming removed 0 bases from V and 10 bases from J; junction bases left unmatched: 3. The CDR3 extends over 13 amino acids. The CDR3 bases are TGTGCCAGCAGTTTATCGGCGGGGGTCGAGCAGTTCTTC. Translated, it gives CASSLSAGVEQFF.

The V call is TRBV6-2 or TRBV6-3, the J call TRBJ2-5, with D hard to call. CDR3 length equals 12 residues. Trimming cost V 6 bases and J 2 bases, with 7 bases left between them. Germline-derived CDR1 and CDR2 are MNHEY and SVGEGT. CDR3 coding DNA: TGTGCCAGCAGCATTCAACAAGAGACCCAGTACTTC. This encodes CASSIQQETQYF.

CDR3 DNA: TGCGCCAGCAGCCAGCCCGCCGGGCAGGTGGATGAAAAACTGTTTTTT. This sequence encodes CASSQPAGQVDEKLFF. The chain joins TRBV4-1 to TRBJ1-4, with D unresolved. Deletions cut 3 bases from V and 6 bases from J, with 17 bases between. The CDR3 length is 16 residues. Germline V gene data show CDR1 as MGHRA and CDR2 as YSYEKL.

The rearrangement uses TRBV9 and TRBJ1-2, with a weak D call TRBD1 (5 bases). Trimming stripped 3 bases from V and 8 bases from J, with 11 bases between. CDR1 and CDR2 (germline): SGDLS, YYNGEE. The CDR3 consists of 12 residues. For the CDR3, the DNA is TGTGCCAGCAGCGCCCCCCGGGGGGGCTACACCTTC. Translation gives CASSAPRGGYTF.

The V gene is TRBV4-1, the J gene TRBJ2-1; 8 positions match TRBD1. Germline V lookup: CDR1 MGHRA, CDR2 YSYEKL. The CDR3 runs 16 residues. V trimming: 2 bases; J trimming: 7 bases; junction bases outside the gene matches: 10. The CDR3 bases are TGCGCCAGCAGCCAACCGACAGGGGCGCACGTAAATGAGCAGTTCTTC. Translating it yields CASSQPTGAHVNEQFF.

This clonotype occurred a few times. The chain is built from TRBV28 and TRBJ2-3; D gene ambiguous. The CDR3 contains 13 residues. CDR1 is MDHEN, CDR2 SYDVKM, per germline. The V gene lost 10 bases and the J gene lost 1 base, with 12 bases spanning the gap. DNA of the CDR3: TGTGCCATCGAGACCCAGGGCACAGATACGCAGTATTTT. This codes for CAIETQGTDTQYF.

The CDR3 bases are TGTGCCAGCAGCCAATGGGTGGCCGGGGAGCTGTTTTTT. This encodes CASSQWVAGELFF. The chain has TRBV4-2 and TRBJ2-2; D is ambiguous. Deletions cut 2 bases from V and 6 bases from J, with 7 bases between. CDR3 length equals 13 residues. From germline, CDR1 is LGHNA and CDR2 YNFKEQ.

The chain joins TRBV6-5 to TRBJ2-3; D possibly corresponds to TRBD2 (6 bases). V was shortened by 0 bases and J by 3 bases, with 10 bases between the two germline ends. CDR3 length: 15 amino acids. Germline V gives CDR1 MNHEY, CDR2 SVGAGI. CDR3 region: CASSYSWGRTDTQYF. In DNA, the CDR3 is TGTGCCAGCAGTTACTCGTGGGGGAGGACAGATACGCAGTATTTT.

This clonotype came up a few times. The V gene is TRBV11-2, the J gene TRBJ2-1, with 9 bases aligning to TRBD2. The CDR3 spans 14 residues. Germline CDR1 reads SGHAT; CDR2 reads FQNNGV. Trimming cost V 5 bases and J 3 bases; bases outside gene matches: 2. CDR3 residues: CASSPAGGYNEQFF. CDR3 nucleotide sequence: TGTGCCAGCAGCCCAGCGGGGGGCTACAATGAGCAGTTCTTC.

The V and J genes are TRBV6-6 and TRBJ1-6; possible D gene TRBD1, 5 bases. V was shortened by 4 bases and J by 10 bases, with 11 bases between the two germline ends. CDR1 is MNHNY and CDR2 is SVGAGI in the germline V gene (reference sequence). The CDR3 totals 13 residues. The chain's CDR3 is CASSWGGESPLHF. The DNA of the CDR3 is TGTGCCAGCAGTTGGGGGGGGGAATCACCCCTCCACTTT.

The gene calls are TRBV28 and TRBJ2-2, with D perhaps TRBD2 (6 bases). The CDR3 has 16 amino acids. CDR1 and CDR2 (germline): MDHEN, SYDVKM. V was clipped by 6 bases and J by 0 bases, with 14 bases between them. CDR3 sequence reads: CASRTAAGPNTGELFF. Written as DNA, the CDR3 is TGTGCCAGCAGAACCGCGGCGGGGCCGAACACCGGGGAGCTGTTTTTT. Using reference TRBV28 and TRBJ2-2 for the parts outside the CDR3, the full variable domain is DVKVTQSSRYLVKRTGEKVFLECVQDMDHENMFWYRQDPGLGLRLIYFSYDVKMKEKGDIPEGYSVSREKKERFSLILESASTNQTSMYLCASRTAAGPNTGELFFGEGSRLTVL.

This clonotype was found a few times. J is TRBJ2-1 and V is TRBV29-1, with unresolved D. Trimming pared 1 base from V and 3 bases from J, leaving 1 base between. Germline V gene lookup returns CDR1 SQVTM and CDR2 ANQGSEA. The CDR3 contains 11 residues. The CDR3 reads CSVEVYNEQFF. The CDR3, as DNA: TGCAGCGTTGAAGTCTACAATGAGCAGTTCTTC.

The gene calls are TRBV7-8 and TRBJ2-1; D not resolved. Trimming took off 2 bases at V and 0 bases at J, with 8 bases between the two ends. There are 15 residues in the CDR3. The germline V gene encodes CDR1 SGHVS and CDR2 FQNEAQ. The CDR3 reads CASSLRTDSYNEQFF. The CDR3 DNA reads TGTGCCAGCAGCTTAAGGACGGACTCCTACAATGAGCAGTTCTTC. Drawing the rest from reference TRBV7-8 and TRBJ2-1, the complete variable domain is GAGVSQSPRYKVAKRGQDVALRCDPISGHVSLFWYQQALGQGPEFLTYFQNEAQLDKSGLPSDRFFAERPEGSVSTLKIQRTQQEDSAVYLCASSLRTDSYNEQFFGPGTRLTVL.

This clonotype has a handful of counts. The CDR3 DNA sequence: TGTGCCAGCAGCCCCTCGAGACTCGGCCTCTATGAGCAGTTCTTC. Residues: CASSPSRLGLYEQFF. The chain has TRBV3-1 and TRBJ2-1; D not resolved. Germline assignment: CDR1 LGHDT and CDR2 YNNKEL (reference sequence). The CDR3 extends over 15 amino acids. The V and J ends lost 4 bases and 8 bases respectively, with 18 bases between them.

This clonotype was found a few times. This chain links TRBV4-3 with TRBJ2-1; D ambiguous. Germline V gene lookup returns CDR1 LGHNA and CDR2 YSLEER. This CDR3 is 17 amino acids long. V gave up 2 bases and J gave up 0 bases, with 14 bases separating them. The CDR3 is CASSQSETGSSYNEQFF. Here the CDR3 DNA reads TGCGCCAGCAGCCAATCTGAAACCGGTAGCTCCTACAATGAGCAGTTCTTC.